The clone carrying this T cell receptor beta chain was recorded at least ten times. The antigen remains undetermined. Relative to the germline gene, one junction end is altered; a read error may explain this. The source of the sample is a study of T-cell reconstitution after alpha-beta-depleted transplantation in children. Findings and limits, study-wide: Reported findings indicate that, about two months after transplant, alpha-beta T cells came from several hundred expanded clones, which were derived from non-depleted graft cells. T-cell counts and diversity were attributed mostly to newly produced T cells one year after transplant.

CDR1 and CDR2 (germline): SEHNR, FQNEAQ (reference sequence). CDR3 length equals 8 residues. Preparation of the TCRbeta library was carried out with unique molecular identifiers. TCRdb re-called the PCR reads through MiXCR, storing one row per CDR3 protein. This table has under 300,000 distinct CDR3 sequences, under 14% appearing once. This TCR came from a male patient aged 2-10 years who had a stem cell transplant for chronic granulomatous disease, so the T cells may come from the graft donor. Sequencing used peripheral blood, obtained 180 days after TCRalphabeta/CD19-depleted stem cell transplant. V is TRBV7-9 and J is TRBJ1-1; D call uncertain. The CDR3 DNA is TGTGCCACCAGCCTCGGCTTCTTT. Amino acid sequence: CATSLGFF.